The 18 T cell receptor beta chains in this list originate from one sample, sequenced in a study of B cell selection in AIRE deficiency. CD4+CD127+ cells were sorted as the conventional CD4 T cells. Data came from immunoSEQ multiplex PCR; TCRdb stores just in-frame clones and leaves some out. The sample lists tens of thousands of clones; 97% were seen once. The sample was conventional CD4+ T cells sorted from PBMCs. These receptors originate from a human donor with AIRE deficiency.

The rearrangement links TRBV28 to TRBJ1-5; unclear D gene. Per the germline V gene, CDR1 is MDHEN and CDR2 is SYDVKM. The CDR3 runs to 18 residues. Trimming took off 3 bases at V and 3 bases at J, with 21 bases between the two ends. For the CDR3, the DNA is TGTGCCAGCAGTTTCTTTAATTTCGGCAGAGCCCTCAATCAGCCCCAGCATTTT. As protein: CASSFFNFGRALNQPQHF.

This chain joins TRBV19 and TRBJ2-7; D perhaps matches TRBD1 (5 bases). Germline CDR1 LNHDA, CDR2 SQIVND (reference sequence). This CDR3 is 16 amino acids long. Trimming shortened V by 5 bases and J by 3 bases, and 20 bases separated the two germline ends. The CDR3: CASSASSGSPFYEQYF. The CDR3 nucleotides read TGTGCCAGTAGTGCGTCTTCAGGGTCCCCATTCTACGAGCAGTACTTC.

This CDR3 reads CASSQIRLVKIETQYF. Here the CDR3 DNA reads TGCGCCAGCAGCCAGATAAGACTAGTTAAAATCGAGACCCAGTACTTC. This sequence joins TRBV4-1 and TRBJ2-5; the D gene is possibly TRBD2 (6 bases). Germline V gives CDR1 MGHRA, CDR2 YSYEKL. This CDR3 is built from 16 residues. V was shortened by 3 bases and J by 5 bases, with 19 bases between the two germline ends.

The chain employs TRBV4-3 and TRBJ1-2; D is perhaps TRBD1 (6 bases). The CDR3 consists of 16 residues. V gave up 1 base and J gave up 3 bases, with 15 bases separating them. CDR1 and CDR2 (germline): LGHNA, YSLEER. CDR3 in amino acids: CASSQVSWGQDYGYTF. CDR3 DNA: TGCGCCAGCAGCCAAGTAAGCTGGGGGCAGGACTATGGCTACACCTTC.

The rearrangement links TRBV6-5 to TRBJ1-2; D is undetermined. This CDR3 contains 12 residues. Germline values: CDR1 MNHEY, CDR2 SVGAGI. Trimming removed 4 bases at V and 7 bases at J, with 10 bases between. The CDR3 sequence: CASSSPEGGYTF. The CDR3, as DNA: TGTGCCAGCAGTTCCCCAGAGGGTGGCTACACCTTC.

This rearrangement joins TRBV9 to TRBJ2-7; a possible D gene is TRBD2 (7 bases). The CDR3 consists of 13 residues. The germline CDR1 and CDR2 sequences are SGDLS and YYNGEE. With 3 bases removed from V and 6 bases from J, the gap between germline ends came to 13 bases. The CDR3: CASSAGGRVEQYF. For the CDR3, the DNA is TGTGCCAGCAGCGCGGGGGGCCGGGTCGAGCAGTACTTC. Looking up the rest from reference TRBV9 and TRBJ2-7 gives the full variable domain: DSGVTQTPKHLITATGQRVTLRCSPRSGDLSVYWYQQSLDQGLQFLIQYYNGEERAKGNILERFSAQQFPDLHSELNLSSLELGDSALYFCASSAGGRVEQYFGPGTRLTVT.

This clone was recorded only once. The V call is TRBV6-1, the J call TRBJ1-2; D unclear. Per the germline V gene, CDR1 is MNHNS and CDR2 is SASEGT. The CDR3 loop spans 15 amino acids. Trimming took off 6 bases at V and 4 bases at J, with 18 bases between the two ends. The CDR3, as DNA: TGTGCCAGCAGCACAATGGACGGAACCTCCTATGGCTACACCTTC. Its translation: CASSTMDGTSYGYTF.

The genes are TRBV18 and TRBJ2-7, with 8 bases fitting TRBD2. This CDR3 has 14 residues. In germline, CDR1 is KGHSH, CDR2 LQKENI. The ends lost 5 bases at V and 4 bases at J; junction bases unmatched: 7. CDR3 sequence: CASSVTGTSYEQYF. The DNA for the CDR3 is TGTGCCAGCTCAGTTACCGGGACTAGTTACGAGCAGTACTTC.

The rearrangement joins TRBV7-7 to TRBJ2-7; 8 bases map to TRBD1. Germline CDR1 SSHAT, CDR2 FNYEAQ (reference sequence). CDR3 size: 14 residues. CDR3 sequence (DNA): TGTGCTGTGCCAAGGGGACAGGCGGGGTGGGAGCAGTACTTC. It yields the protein CAVPRGQAGWEQYF.

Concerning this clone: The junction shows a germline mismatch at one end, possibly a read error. Here the CDR3 reads CASSQDSGYSNQPQHF. The DNA of the CDR3 is TGCGCCAGCAGCCAAGATTCCGGTTACAGCAATCAGCCCCAGCATTTT. The V call is TRBV5-4, the J call TRBJ1-5; D is ambiguous. In germline, CDR1 is SGHNT, CDR2 YYREEE (reference sequence). CDR3 length equals 16 residues.

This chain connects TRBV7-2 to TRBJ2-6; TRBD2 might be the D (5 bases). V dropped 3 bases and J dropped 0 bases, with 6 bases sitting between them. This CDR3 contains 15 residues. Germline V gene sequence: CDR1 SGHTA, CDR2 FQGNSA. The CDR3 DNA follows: TGTGCCAGCAGCTTGGACTCCTCTGGGGCCAACGTCCTGACTTTC. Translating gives CASSLDSSGANVLTF.

The CDR3 sequence is CASSPSPSPNEKLFF. Written as DNA, the CDR3 is TGCGCCAGCAGCCCAAGCCCATCACCTAATGAAAAACTGTTTTTT. This chain joins TRBV4-3 and TRBJ1-4; D remains ambiguous. There are 15 residues in the CDR3. V shed 4 bases and J shed 3 bases, with 12 bases lying between them. CDR1 LGHNA and CDR2 YSLEER come from the germline V gene.

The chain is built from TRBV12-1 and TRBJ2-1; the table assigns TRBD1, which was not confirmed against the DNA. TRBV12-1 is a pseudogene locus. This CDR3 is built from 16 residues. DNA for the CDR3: TGTGCCAGCAGCTTTTTACAGGGGGGCTCCTACAATGAGCAGTTCTTC. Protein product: CASSFLQGGSYNEQFF.

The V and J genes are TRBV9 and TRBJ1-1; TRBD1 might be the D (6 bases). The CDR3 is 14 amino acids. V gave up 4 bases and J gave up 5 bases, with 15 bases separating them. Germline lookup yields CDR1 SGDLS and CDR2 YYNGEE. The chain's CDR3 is CASSTGSLGTEAFF. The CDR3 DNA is TGTGCCAGCAGCACAGGGAGTTTGGGGACTGAAGCTTTCTTT. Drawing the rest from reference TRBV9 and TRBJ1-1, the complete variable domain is DSGVTQTPKHLITATGQRVTLRCSPRSGDLSVYWYQQSLDQGLQFLIQYYNGEERAKGNILERFSAQQFPDLHSELNLSSLELGDSALYFCASSTGSLGTEAFFGQGTRLTVV.

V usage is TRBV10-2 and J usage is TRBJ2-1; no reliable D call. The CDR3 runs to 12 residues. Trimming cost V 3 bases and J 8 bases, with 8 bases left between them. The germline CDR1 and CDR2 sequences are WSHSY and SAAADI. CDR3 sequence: CASSELNDEQFF. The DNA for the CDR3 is TGCGCCAGCAGTGAATTAAATGATGAGCAGTTCTTC.

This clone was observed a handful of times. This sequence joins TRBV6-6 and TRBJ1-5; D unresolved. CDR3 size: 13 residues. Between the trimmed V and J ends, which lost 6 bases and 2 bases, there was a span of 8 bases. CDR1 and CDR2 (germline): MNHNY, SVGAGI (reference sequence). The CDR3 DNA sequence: TGTGCCAGCAGCCCCGGTGGCAATCAGCCCCAGCATTTT. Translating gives CASSPGGNQPQHF.

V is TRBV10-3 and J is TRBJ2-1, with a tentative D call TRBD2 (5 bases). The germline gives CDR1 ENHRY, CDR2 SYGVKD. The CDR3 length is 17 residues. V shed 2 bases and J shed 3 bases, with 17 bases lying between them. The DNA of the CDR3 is TGTGCCATCAGTGAGAGATCCGGGAACCTCGGCTACAATGAGCAGTTCTTC. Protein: CAISERSGNLGYNEQFF.

The CDR3 sequence is CASSPQRTSGSHEQFF. CDR3 sequence (DNA): TGTGCCAGCAGCCCCCAACGGACTAGCGGGAGTCATGAGCAGTTCTTC. The chain couples TRBV11-2 to TRBJ2-1; TRBD2 matches 13 bases. CDR1 SGHAT and CDR2 FQNNGV come from the germline V gene. The CDR3 runs 16 residues. The V segment lost 5 bases and the J segment 8 bases; nucleotides outside the gene matches: 9. The full variable domain, in which reference TRBV11-2 and TRBJ2-1 provide the parts outside the CDR3, is EAGVAQSPRYKIIEKRQSVAFWCNPISGHATLYWYQQILGQGPKLLIQFQNNGVVDDSQLPKDRFSAERLKGVDSTLKIQPAKLEDSAVYLCASSPQRTSGSHEQFFGPGTRLTVL.